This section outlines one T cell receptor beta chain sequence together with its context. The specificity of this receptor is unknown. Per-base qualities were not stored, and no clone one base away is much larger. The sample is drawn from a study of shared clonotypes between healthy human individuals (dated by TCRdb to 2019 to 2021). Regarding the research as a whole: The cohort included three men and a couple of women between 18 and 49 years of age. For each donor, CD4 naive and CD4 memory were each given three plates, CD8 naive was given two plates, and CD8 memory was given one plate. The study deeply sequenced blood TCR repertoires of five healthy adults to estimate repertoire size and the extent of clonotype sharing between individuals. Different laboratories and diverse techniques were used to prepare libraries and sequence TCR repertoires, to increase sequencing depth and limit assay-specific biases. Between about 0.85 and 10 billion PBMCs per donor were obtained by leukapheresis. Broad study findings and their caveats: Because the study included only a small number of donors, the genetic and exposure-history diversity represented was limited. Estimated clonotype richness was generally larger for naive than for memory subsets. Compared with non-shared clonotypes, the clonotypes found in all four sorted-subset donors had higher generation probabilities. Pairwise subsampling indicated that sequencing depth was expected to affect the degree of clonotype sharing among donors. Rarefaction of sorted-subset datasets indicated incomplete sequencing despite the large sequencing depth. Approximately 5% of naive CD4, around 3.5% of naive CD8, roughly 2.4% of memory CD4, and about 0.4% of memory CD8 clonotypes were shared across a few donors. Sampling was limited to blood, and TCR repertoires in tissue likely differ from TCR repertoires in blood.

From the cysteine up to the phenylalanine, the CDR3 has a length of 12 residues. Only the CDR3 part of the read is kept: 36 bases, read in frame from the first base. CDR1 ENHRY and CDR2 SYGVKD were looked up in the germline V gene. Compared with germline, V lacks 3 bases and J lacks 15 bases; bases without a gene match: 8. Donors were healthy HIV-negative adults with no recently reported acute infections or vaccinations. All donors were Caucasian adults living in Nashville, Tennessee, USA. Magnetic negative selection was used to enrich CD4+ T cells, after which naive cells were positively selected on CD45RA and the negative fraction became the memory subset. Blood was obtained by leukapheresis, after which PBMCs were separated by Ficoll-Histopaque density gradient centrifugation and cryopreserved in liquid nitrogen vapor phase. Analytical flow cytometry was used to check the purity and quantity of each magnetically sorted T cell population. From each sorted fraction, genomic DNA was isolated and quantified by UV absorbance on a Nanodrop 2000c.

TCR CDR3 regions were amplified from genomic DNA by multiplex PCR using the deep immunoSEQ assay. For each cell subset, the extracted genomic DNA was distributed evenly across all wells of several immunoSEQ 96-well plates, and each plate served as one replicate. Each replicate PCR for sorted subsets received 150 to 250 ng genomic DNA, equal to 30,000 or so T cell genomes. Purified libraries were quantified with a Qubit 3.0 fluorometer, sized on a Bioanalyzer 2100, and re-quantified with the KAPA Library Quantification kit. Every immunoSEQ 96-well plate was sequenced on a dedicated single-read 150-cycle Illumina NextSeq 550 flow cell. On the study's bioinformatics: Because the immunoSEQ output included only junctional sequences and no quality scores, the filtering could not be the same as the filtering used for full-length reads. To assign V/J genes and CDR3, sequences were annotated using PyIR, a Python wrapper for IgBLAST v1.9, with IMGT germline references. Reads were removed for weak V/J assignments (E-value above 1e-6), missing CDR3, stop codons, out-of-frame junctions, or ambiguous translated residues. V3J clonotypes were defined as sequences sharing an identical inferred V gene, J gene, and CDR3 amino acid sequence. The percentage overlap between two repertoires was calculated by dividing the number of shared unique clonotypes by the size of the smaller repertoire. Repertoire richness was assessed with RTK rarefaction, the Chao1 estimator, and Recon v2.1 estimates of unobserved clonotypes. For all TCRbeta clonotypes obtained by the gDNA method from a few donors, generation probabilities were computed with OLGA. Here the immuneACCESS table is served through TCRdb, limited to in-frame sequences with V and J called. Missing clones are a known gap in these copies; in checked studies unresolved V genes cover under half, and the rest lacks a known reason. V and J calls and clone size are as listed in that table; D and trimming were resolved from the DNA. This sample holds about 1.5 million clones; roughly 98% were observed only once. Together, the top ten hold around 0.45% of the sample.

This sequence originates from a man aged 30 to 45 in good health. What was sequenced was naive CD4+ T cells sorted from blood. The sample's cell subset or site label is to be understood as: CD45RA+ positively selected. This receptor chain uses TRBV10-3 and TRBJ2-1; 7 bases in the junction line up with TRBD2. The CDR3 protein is CAISEGEGPLFF. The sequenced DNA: TGTGCCATCAGTGAAGGGGAGGGACCCCTGTTCTTC.